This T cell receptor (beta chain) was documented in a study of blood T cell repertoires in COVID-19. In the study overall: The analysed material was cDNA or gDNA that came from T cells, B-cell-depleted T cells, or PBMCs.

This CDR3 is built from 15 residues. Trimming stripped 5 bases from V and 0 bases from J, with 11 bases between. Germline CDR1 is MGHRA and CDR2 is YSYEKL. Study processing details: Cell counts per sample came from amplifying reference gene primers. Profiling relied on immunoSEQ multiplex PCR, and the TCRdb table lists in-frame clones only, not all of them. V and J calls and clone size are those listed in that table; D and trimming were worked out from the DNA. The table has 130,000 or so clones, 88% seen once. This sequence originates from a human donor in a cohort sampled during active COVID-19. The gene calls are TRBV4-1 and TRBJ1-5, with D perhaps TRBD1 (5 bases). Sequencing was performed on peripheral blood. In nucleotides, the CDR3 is TGCGCCAGCAGCTTACAGGAAAATAGCAATCAGCCCCAGCATTTT. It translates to CASSLQENSNQPQHF.